The following is a T cell receptor (beta chain) sequence with its context. Its antigen is currently not known. There are no base qualities to consult, and no much larger clone falls within one base. The cohort was made up of about 610 healthy bone marrow donors. At the time of sampling, every cohort member was nominally healthy, though immune exposures that went unrecorded were likely present. The donor was CMV seropositive and was included in the group of 270 or so seropositive cohort members. Each donor provided a peripheral blood sample, and peripheral blood mononuclear cells were used for TCR beta sequencing. Genomic DNA was extracted from the blood cell samples with the Qiagen DNeasy Blood Extraction Kit. To prepare the library, the immunoSEQ multiplex PCR assay was applied. A mixture of 60 forward primers for TCR Vbeta segments and 13 reverse primers for TCR Jbeta segments was used in the multiplex PCR. The CDR3 region of rearranged TCR beta genes was amplified from genomic DNA by a multiplex PCR assay. Amplified TCR beta libraries were sequenced as 87-base-pair reads on the Illumina HiSeq System. Under the source paper's analysis protocol: A later analysis counted approximately 84 million unique TCR beta chains across the 690 or so repertoires, and around 12 million of these chains were shared by at least two donors. Raw reads were error-corrected and collapsed into unique sequences by a nearest-neighbor algorithm in which closely related sequences were merged to remove PCR and sequencing errors. To assign V, D and J gene segments, CDR3 sequences were aligned to IMGT reference sequences. For a sequence to be retained, a match of at least six nucleotides to both a V gene segment and a J gene segment was required. Rearrangements were called productive when the CDR3 lacked stop codons and stayed in frame with V and J; all others were non-productive. CDR3 was defined by IMGT convention, running from the second conserved V-encoded cysteine to the conserved J-encoded phenylalanine. Sequences without an unambiguous match to a single V gene segment were excluded from the earlier analysis of 587 of the donors. In an earlier analysis of several hundred of the donors, V segments were called functional above 56.7% productive rearrangements and were called segregating when the between-donor standard deviation exceeded 5%. A statistical classification framework was developed to diagnose cytomegalovirus status using the catalog of TCR beta chain sequences. In a later analysis, TCR nucleotide sequences were compared against IMGT/GENE-DB human TR gene sequences so that V and J genes could be assigned. The TCRdist pipeline was used in a later analysis to assign CDR3 sequences and most-parsimonious VDJ recombination scenarios. In a later analysis, each TCR beta chain was defined by its CDR3 amino acid sequence together with its V-gene family, and reads without a unique V-gene family were excluded. To address suspected cross-contamination and a sequencing artifact, a later analysis removed around 590 highly shared, low-generation-probability nucleotide sequences. In a later analysis, a clonal expansion index for each public chain was calculated from normalized within-repertoire ranks of inferred template counts. Generation probabilities in a later analysis came from a VDJ recombination model fitted to out-of-frame rearrangements, and those results were checked against IGoR. In a later analysis, TCR-TCR, TCR-HLA and TCR-CMV co-occurrence was scored with hypergeometric tests, and a repertoire-size bias correction was applied to TCR pairs. A later analysis estimated false discovery rates by permuting HLA or CMV assignments 20 times. In a later analysis, co-occurring TCRs were grouped with DBSCAN, and TCRdist sequence similarity was added when clustering was performed within HLA-allele-positive subsets. Repertoires with fewer than 30,000 or more than 120,000 public chains, plus five repertoires with anomalous nucleotide sharing, were excluded from co-occurrence clustering. Not all clones reach the TCRdb copy of this immuneACCESS table, which keeps in-frame sequences only. Checked studies attribute under half of the gap to unresolved V genes and leave the rest unexplained. The D gene and trimming were derived from the DNA, and the V and J assignments and clone size from that table. Counted in this sample were around 160,000 clones; roughly four fifths of them appeared once. The biggest ten clones account for over 4% of the sample.

Taken from the germline V gene (reference sequence), the CDR1 and CDR2 loops are MNHEY and SMNVEV. From the cysteine up to the phenylalanine, the CDR3 has a length of 12 residues. The sequence is cut down to CDR3 DNA, 36 bases in frame from base 1. V was cut back by 2 bases and J by 6 bases, leaving a gap of 5 bases between them. These data come from a study of cytomegalovirus exposure and HLA in healthy donors (dated by TCRdb to about 2017). Some background on the complete study: An earlier analysis of about 530 of the donors reported 276 Gb of sequence data and 117 million unique TCR beta sequences obtained from around 180 million T cells. On average, around 200,000 unique TCR beta nucleotide sequences were sequenced per donor among 350 to 400 genotyped donors of the cohort, with around 19% of those sequences being non-productive. In addition to the first cohort of 650 to 800 subjects, a separate validation cohort of about 120 different subjects was used. Among the approximately 430 genotyped donors, about 85% belonged to the genetic ancestry cluster associated with self-reported Caucasian donors. The study profiled the T cell repertoires of under 700 subjects by immunosequencing and related them to cytomegalovirus serostatus. Because of strong linkage in the cohort, roughly five DR-DQ haplotypes were treated as single units for association and clustering. Rather than using new phenotypic data, the later analysis identified candidate immune exposures from TCR beta sequences and from how often those sequences occurred across donors. All discovery cohort repertoires had been generated using a single sequencing platform. The study combined high-throughput TCR immunosequencing, statistical association of individual TCRs with disease status, and machine learning to predict cytomegalovirus infection status. Typing coverage differed by locus: A, B, C, DRB1 and DQB1 were typed in roughly 620-630 donors, DQA1 in around 500, DPA1 in some 570, and DPB1 in approximately 450. Roughly 300 gigabases of sequencing data and roughly 90 million unique TCR sequences were included in an early release covering several hundred HLA-typed donors. Alongside the repertoire data, information on donor age, sex, ethnicity and CMV serostatus was compiled. An earlier analysis of approximately 630 of the donors applied high-throughput TCR beta sequencing to assess whether each TCR beta V gene segment acted as functional or pseudogenic. The aim of the study was to test whether cataloging public T cell receptors could identify signatures of past pathogen exposure. A later genetic analysis took genome-wide SNP genotypes for about 65% of the roughly 670 donors and used that subset as a discovery cohort. Both class I and class II loci were covered by HLA typing, at four-digit resolution. In a later analysis, previously published TCR beta repertoires from some 640 donors were re-analyzed and high-resolution HLA genotyping was added so that TCR occurrence patterns could be studied.

Here is what the overall study found, with its caveats: In vitro tests confirmed that three of the cytomegalovirus-associated TCR beta chains recognize cytomegalovirus antigens. A cluster of highly shared sequence variants was judged likely to be a technical artifact of the sequencing pipeline. The earlier analysis of around 600 of the donors excluded approximately 17 rarely observed V segments, including chromosome 9 orphons, because counts were too low. In a later analysis, HLA-associated TCR beta chains showed more clonal expansion and lower generation probabilities than non-associated chains that were equally common. Immune exposure information for the cohort was limited to CMV serostatus. A further reported finding was that TCR beta sequences accurately predicted the HLA-A and HLA-B alleles for most subjects in the first cohort. According to a later analysis, TCR association rates differed among HLA loci, with DRB1 alleles showing the most associated TCRs and HLA-C alleles showing the fewest. Specific HLA alleles were associated with around 18,000 TCR beta sequences at a false discovery rate of 0.05 in a later analysis. It was suggested by the authors that the approach could potentially be generalized to other disease states and immunological phenotypes. An association between a missense DCLRE1C variant and V-gene and J-gene trimming of TCR beta chains was found in a later genetic analysis and replicated in an independent cohort. Strong co-occurrence of HLA alleles, especially DR and DQ, made assigning TCR associations to individual alleles difficult. The cohort was sequenced for TCR beta chains only, and without alpha or paired-chain data the features that could be detected were limited. In a later analysis, most CMV-associated TCR beta chains were found to appear HLA-restricted, with HLA associations seemingly driven largely by CMV exposure. The presence/absence analyses assumed that sequencing depth was roughly uniform across donors, and that assumption may not be true. Most TCR sequences were observed very rarely across donors, whereas some public TCRs were present in many individuals. Correlated functional status among segregating V segments might reflect linkage disequilibrium, but an unknown experimental factor could not be ruled out. HLA typing was unavailable for some donors at each locus, so association tests used only the typed subset. A total of roughly 160 TCR beta chains were listed by the study as associated with cytomegalovirus. In a later genetic analysis, fewer N-insertions in productive TCRs were reported among donors in an Asian-associated ancestry cluster than the approximately 670-donor mean. Broadly in line with IMGT annotations, most TCR beta V segments showed up in productive rearrangements about 87% or about 30% of the time in an earlier analysis of 587 of the donors. The classifier was reported to diagnose cytomegalovirus status with high specificity and sensitivity in both the original cohort and the validation cohort. In a later analysis, several top co-occurrence clusters were reported to appear linked to parvovirus B19, influenza, CMV and Epstein-Barr virus. The 87-base-pair reads could not distinguish some IMGT-functional V segments, including TRBV6-2 and TRBV6-3, so those segments were excluded.

This clonotype was obtained from a man between 50 and 59 years old in good health and CMV-seropositive. The chain is encoded by TRBV27 joined to TRBJ2-1; the best D guess is TRBD2, with 5 bases matching. Sequenced material: PBMCs. The sequenced DNA is TGTGCCAGCAGTTTAGGGAGCAATGAGCAGTTCTTC. Its coded protein is CASSLGSNEQFF.